Described below is a single T cell receptor (beta chain) sequence and its context. The antigen remains undetermined. The time point was: pretreatment peripheral blood. What went into each PCR as a spike was synthetic TCR analog templates. The assay was immunoSEQ multiplex PCR, and TCRdb's table has in-frame clones only and misses some. In the table there are about 130,000 clones, about four fifths of which are singletons. This CDR3 spans 14 amino acids. With 6 bases removed from V and 0 bases from J, the gap between germline ends came to 10 bases. The germline gives CDR1 SNHLY, CDR2 FYNNEI. These data originate in a study of PD-L1 blockade in urothelial cancer. Study-level background: Median T cell yield per blood sample was over 140,000 cells.

The study's findings and limits: Improved survival was predicted by pretreatment blood TCR clonality below the median.

The clonotype comes from a man aged 45-65 years with urothelial cancer. The V call is TRBV2, the J call TRBJ2-3; D may be TRBD1 (6 bases). Sequenced here: PBMCs, sampled around atezolizumab (anti-PD-L1) treatment. The CDR3 reads CASRYRASTDTQYF. DNA for the CDR3: TGTGCCAGCAGGTACAGGGCTAGCACAGATACGCAGTATTTT.